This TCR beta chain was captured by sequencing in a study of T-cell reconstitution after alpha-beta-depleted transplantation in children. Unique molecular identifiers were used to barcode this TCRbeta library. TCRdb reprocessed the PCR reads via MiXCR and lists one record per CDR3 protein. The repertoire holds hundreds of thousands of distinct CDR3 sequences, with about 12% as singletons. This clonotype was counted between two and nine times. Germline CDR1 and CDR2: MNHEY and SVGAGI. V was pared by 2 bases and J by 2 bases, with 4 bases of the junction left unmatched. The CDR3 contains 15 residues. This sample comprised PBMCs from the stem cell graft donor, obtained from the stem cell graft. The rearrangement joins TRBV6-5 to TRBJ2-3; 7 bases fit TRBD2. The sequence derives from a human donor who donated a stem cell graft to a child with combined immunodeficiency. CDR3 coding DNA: TGTGCCAGCAGTTACCTAGCGGAATACACAGATACGCAGTATTTT. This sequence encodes CASSYLAEYTDTQYF.